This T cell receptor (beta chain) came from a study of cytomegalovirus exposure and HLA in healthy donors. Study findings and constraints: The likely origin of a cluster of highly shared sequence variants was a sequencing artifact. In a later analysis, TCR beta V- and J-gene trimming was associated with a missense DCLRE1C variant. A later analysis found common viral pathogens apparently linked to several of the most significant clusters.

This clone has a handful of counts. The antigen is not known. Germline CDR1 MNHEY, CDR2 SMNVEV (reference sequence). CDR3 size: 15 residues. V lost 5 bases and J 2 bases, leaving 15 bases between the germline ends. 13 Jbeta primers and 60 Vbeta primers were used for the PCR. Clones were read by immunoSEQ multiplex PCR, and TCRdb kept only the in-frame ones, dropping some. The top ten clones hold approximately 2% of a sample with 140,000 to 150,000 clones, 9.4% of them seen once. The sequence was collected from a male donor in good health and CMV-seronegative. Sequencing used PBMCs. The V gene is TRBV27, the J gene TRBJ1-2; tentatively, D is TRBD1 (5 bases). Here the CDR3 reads CASSPTQTGNYGYTF. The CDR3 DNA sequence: TGTGCCAGCAGTCCCACTCAAACAGGAAACTATGGCTACACCTTC.